The entry that follows covers one TCR beta chain sequence. Its antigen is as yet unknown. The data derive from a study of CD8+ T cells in alopecia areata. Overall study: The study gave treated patients oral tofacitinib at 5 to 10 mg twice daily. Dosing with tofacitinib proceeded for 6 to 18 months, followed by 6 months off drug. Study results and caveats: More clonal than normal scalp was lesional scalp, particularly alopecia totalis/universalis.

Once RNA had been extracted, it was reverse transcribed into cDNA to act as the sequencing template. Using immunoSEQ multiplex PCR, the repertoire was profiled, and TCRdb retains in-frame clones only, with some absent. The sample lists roughly 75,000 clones, roughly 60% occurring once. It was from alopecia areata patients that lesional scalp punch biopsies and peripheral blood were collected. CDR1 MNHEY and CDR2 SVGAGI come from the germline V gene. V lost 6 bases, J lost 6 bases, and 17 bases lay in between. The CDR3 is 14 residues long. Sequencing was performed on CD8+ T cells sorted from blood, taken at week 0. The rearrangement joins TRBV6-5 to TRBJ1-1; D is perhaps TRBD1 (5 bases). The TCR comes from a human donor with alopecia areata. CDR3 DNA sequence: TGTGCCAGCAGGTCCGGGACCGATTACGCTGAAGCTTTCTTT. It codes for CASRSGTDYAEAFF.